This entry concerns a single TCR beta chain. This specimen includes other DNA sequences encoding the same CDR3. Generated by immunoSEQ multiplex PCR, the TCRdb table keeps only in-frame clones and is missing some. The data contain 450,000 to 500,000 clones, 80% to 90% of them singletons. The sample originates from a study of blood T cell repertoires in COVID-19. Background on the study: Samples came from the United States, Italy and Spain, spanning acute and convalescent COVID-19.

Germline V CDR1 and CDR2: MNHEY, SVGAGI. The J segment lost 4 bases and the V segment lost 0 bases, leaving 2 bases of the junction unmatched. The CDR3 sequence is 14 residues long. The sequenced sample consisted of peripheral blood. V usage is TRBV6-5 and J usage is TRBJ1-2; TRBD1 matches at 7 bases. The receptor comes from a human donor in a cohort sampled during active COVID-19. The CDR3 sequence is CASSYSGGSYGYTF. CDR3 nucleotide sequence: TGTGCCAGCAGTTACTCAGGGGGCTCCTATGGCTACACCTTC.